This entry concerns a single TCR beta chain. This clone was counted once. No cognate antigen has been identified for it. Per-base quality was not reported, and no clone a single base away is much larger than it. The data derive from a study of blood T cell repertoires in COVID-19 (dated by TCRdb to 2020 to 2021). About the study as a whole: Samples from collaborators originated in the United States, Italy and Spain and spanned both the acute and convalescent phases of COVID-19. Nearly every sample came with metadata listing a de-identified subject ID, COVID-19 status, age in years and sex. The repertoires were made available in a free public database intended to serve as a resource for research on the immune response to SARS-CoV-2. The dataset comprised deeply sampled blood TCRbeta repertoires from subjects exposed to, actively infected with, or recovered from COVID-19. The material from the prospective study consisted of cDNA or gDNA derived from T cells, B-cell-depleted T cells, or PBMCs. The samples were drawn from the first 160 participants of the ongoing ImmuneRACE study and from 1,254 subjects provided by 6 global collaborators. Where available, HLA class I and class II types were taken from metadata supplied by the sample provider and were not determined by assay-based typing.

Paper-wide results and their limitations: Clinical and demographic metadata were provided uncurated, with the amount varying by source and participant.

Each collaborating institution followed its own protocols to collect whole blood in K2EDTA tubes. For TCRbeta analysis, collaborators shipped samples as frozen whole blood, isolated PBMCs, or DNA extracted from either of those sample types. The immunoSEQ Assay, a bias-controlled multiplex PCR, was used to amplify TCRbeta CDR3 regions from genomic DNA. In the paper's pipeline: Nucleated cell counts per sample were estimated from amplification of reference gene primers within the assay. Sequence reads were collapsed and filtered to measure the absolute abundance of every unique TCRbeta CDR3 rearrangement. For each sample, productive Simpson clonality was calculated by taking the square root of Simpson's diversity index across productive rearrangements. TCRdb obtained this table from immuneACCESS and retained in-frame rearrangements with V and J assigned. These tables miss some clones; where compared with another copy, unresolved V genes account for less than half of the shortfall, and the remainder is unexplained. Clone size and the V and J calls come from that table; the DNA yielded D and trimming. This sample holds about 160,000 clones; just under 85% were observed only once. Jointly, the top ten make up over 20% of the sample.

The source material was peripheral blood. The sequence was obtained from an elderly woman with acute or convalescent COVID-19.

The CDR3 amino acid sequence is: CASNPSNRASYGYTF. In nucleotide form, the sequence is TGTGCCAGCAACCCCTCAAACAGGGCTAGCTATGGCTACACCTTC. The chain links TRBV27 with TRBJ1-2, with a weak D call of TRBD1 (6 bases match). The CDR3 has 15 amino acids, counting the end cysteine and phenylalanine. Only the CDR3 part of the read is kept: 45 bases, read in frame from the first base. Trimming removed 7 bases from V and 4 bases from J, leaving 19 bases between the germline ends. From a lookup of the germline V gene (reference sequence), CDR1 and CDR2 are MNHEY and SMNVEV.